The 26 T cell receptor beta chains reported below all come from one sample, sequenced in a study of blood T cell repertoires in COVID-19. Sequencing used immunoSEQ multiplex PCR; TCRdb keeps in-frame clones, though not all of them. This sample has about 110,000 clones, with 80% to 90% found just once. Sequenced: peripheral blood. These receptors were collected from a woman between 70 and 85 years old with acute or convalescent COVID-19.

The V gene is TRBV7-8, the J gene TRBJ1-4; D remains ambiguous. The germline CDR1 and CDR2 sequences are SGHVS and FQNEAQ. This CDR3 is 13 amino acids long. Trimming left V 5 bases short and J 4 bases short, with 8 bases between. In DNA, the CDR3 is TGTGCCAGCAGCGATCAGGATAATGAAAAACTGTTTTTT. Translated: CASSDQDNEKLFF.

Notes on this clone: Within the sample, other DNA sequences also encode this same CDR3. The chain combines TRBV6-2 or TRBV6-3 with TRBJ1-5; TRBD1 is a possible D gene (5 bases). V was shortened by 2 bases and J by 6 bases, with 11 bases between the two germline ends. The CDR3 is made up of 14 amino acids. Germline V lookup: CDR1 MNHEY, CDR2 SVGEGT. CDR3 bases: TGTGCCAGCAGTTACGGCCAGGGCGGTCAGCCCCAGCATTTT. Protein: CASSYGQGGQPQHF.

The table lists this clone with a few counts. The CDR3 loop is CASSAGTGGKAFF. The CDR3 DNA follows: TGTGCCAGCAGTGCCGGGACAGGGGGCAAAGCTTTCTTT. The chain uses TRBV27 and TRBJ1-1; 12 nucleotides line up with TRBD1. V shed 5 bases, J shed 9 bases, and the junction held 4 bases outside the gene matches. Germline values: CDR1 MNHEY, CDR2 SMNVEV (reference sequence). The CDR3 runs 13 residues.

This clone was seen only a few times. This chain uses TRBV30 with TRBJ1-1; D call uncertain. CDR1 and CDR2 (germline): GTSNPN, SVGIG (reference sequence). CDR3 length: 13 residues. V lost 0 bases, J lost 0 bases, and 5 bases lay in between. CDR3 loop: CAWSVPVNTEAFF. As DNA, the CDR3 is TGTGCCTGGAGTGTGCCGGTGAACACTGAAGCTTTCTTT.

The V and J genes are TRBV6-2 or TRBV6-3 and TRBJ2-3; TRBD2 aligns across 11 bases. This CDR3 is 19 amino acids long. Germline-derived CDR1 and CDR2 are MNHEY and SVGEGT. V trimming: 5 bases; J trimming: 2 bases; junction bases outside the gene matches: 15. In DNA, the CDR3 is TGTGCCAGCAGTCTTACGACTAGCGGGGATGAAATGAACACAGATACGCAGTATTTT. Protein sequence: CASSLTTSGDEMNTDTQYF.

A note on this clone: Sequence at one end of the junction differs from germline and may be a read error. The V gene is TRBV30, the J gene TRBJ1-2; TRBD1 is a possible D gene (5 bases). CDR1 and CDR2 from the germline V gene are GTSNPN and SVGIG (reference sequence). The CDR3 spans 12 residues. CDR3 sequence: CAWRGTAYDYTF. Written as DNA, the CDR3 is TGTGCCTGGAGGGGGACTGCCTATGACTACACCTTC.

The chain is built from TRBV3-1 (or the pseudogene TRBV3-2) and TRBJ2-5; 7 nucleotides align to TRBD1. V was clipped by 1 base and J by 4 bases; unmatched bases: 6. The CDR3 length is 15 residues. The germline V gene has CDR1 LGHDT and CDR2 YNNKEL (reference sequence). The CDR3 here is CASSQAGTVRETQYF. The CDR3 DNA reads as TGTGCCAGCAGCCAAGCCGGGACAGTCAGAGAGACCCAGTACTTC.

This clone was observed once. This chain connects TRBV12-3 or TRBV12-4 to TRBJ1-1; D is uncertain. This CDR3 has 12 amino acids. Trimming removed 3 bases at V and 3 bases at J, with 5 bases between. The CDR3 region has the DNA TGTGCCAGCAGTTTCGGGGACACTGAAGCTTTCTTT. This gives the protein CASSFGDTEAFF.

The J gene is TRBJ2-1, the V gene TRBV6-6; 14 bases line up with TRBD2. The trim removed 4 bases at V and 8 bases at J, leaving 7 bases unmatched. The V gene's germline CDR1 is MNHNY and CDR2 SVGAGI (reference sequence). This CDR3 is built from 16 residues. CDR3 nucleotide sequence: TGTGCCAGCAGTTTCCTACCGGGACTAGCGGGGGATGAGCAGTTCTTC. Encoded protein: CASSFLPGLAGDEQFF.

The chain recombines TRBV29-1 with TRBJ2-7; possible D gene TRBD2, 5 bases. Deletions cut 4 bases from V and 0 bases from J, with 10 bases between. This CDR3 spans 13 amino acids. Germline V CDR1 and CDR2: SQVTM, ANQGSEA. The CDR3 spells CSVVLGASYEQYF. The CDR3 region has the DNA TGCAGCGTTGTGTTGGGAGCCTCCTACGAGCAGTACTTC.

The rearrangement joins TRBV11-2 to TRBJ2-7, with 9 bases that match TRBD2. Germline CDR1 SGHAT, CDR2 FQNNGV. This CDR3 contains 16 residues. V was pared by 5 bases and J by 3 bases, with 11 bases of the junction left unmatched. The CDR3 DNA sequence: TGTGCCAGCAGCCCCCCGGGGCTAGCGGGGAGCTACGAGCAGTACTTC. Protein product: CASSPPGLAGSYEQYF.

The rearrangement links TRBV7-2 to TRBJ2-5; TRBD2 matches 7 bases. The CDR3 totals 15 residues. Germline CDR1 reads SGHTA; CDR2 reads FQGNSA. The V gene end was trimmed by 5 bases and the J gene end by 1 base; junction bases not matched to a gene: 7. CDR3 protein: CASSPLTSVQETQYF. CDR3 bases: TGTGCCAGCAGCCCCCTAACTAGCGTCCAAGAGACCCAGTACTTC.

V and J are TRBV3-1 (or the pseudogene TRBV3-2) and TRBJ1-6; 11 bases agree with TRBD1. The V and J ends lost 8 bases and 9 bases, in that order; junction bases with no gene match: 6. The CDR3 loop spans 14 amino acids. The germline gives CDR1 LGHDT, CDR2 YNNKEL (reference sequence). This chain's CDR3 is CASRGQGAASPLHF. For the CDR3, the DNA is TGTGCCAGCCGTGGACAGGGGGCGGCTTCACCCCTCCACTTT.

Note on this clone: The sample has other DNA sequences that encode this CDR3 too. This chain uses TRBV7-2 with TRBJ2-5, with no clear D. Germline V lookup: CDR1 SGHTA, CDR2 FQGNSA. The CDR3 sequence is 13 residues long. V lost 1 base to trimming and J lost 2 bases, with 5 bases between them. The CDR3: CASSLELQETQYF. CDR3 coding DNA: TGTGCCAGCAGCTTAGAACTACAAGAGACCCAGTACTTC.

This clone came up a few times. The genes are TRBV19 and TRBJ1-5; weak D call: TRBD1 (6 bases). Per the germline V gene, CDR1 is LNHDA and CDR2 is SQIVND (reference sequence). Trimming stripped 6 bases from V and 0 bases from J, with 12 bases between. The CDR3 length is 15 residues. CDR3 region: CASSETGFSNQPQHF. DNA of the CDR3: TGTGCCAGTAGCGAGACAGGCTTTAGCAATCAGCCCCAGCATTTT. The full variable domain, with the rest looked up from reference TRBV19 and TRBJ1-5, is DGGITQSPKYLFRKEGQNVTLSCEQNLNHDAMYWYRQDPGQGLRLIYYSQIVNDFQKGDIAEGYSVSREKKESFPLTVTSAQKNPTAFYLCASSETGFSNQPQHFGDGTRLSIL.

This chain links TRBV3-1 (or the pseudogene TRBV3-2) with TRBJ2-2, with D uncertain. V was trimmed by 3 bases and J by 4 bases, leaving 3 bases between them. Germline V lookup: CDR1 LGHDT, CDR2 YNNKEL (reference sequence). This CDR3 region has 12 residues. CDR3 nucleotide sequence: TGTGCCAGCAGCCACGGCACCGGGGAGCTGTTTTTT. This codes for CASSHGTGELFF.

This clone has just a few counts. V gene TRBV27 combines with J gene TRBJ2-1; a possible D gene is TRBD2 (6 bases). The CDR3 spans 15 residues. CDR1 MNHEY and CDR2 SMNVEV come from the germline V gene (reference sequence). V was shortened by 0 bases and J by 2 bases, with 8 bases between the two germline ends. The CDR3 sequence: CASSLSGGTYNEQFF. The CDR3, as DNA: TGTGCCAGCAGTTTATCGGGAGGAACCTACAATGAGCAGTTCTTC.

This clone was observed a few times. Germline and junction disagree at one end, which may indicate a read error. The J gene is TRBJ1-1, the V gene TRBV7-2; unclear D gene. Germline V gene data show CDR1 as SGHTA and CDR2 as FQGNSA. The CDR3 is 13 residues long. CDR3 protein: CASSPKAREPAPF. CDR3 in DNA: TGTGCCAGCAGCCCCAAGGCCCGGGAACCGGCCCCGTTT.

This clone was recorded only once. This chain connects TRBV10-2 to TRBJ2-7; 10 bases line up with TRBD2. The germline V gene encodes CDR1 WSHSY and CDR2 SAAADI. The CDR3 length is 15 residues. V was pared by 2 bases and J by 2 bases, with 3 bases of the junction left unmatched. CDR3 sequence reads: CASSEERGGPYEQYF. For the CDR3, the DNA is TGCGCCAGCAGTGAGGAGCGGGGGGGCCCCTACGAGCAGTACTTC.

V gene TRBV2 combines with J gene TRBJ1-5; TRBD1 matches 7 bases. Germline CDR1 SNHLY, CDR2 FYNNEI. The CDR3 runs 13 residues. Trimming at V came to 5 bases and at J to 6 bases, leaving 4 bases not matched to a gene. The CDR3 sequence: CASSTDRRQPQHF. CDR3 coding DNA: TGTGCCAGCAGTACGGACAGGCGTCAGCCCCAGCATTTT.

The V and J genes are TRBV4-3 and TRBJ2-5; 10 nucleotides agree with TRBD2. With 5 bases clipped from V and 2 bases from J, the junction kept 11 bases outside the gene matches. Germline-derived CDR1 and CDR2 are LGHNA and YSLEER. This CDR3 is built from 17 residues. Written as DNA, the CDR3 is TGCGCCAGCAGCAAGGGGGGCCTAGCGGGAGTACAAGAGACCCAGTACTTC. This sequence encodes CASSKGGLAGVQETQYF.

This clone was recorded a few times. V and J are TRBV29-1 and TRBJ1-2; tentatively, D is TRBD1 (6 bases). In germline, CDR1 is SQVTM, CDR2 ANQGSEA. Between the trimmed V and J ends, which lost 0 bases and 0 bases, there was a span of 11 bases. This CDR3 is 15 amino acids long. The CDR3 sequence: CSVEEWTESNYGYTF. CDR3 sequence (DNA): TGCAGCGTTGAAGAGTGGACAGAGTCTAACTATGGCTACACCTTC.

This clone was observed a single time. CDR3 in DNA: TGCGCCAGCAGCTTCACTGAGAACACTGAAGCTTTCTTT. Translated: CASSFTENTEAFF. V usage is TRBV5-1 and J usage is TRBJ1-1; D is uncertain. From germline, CDR1 is SGHRS and CDR2 YFSETQ. This CDR3 has 13 residues. Trimming stripped 2 bases from V and 1 base from J, with 6 bases between.

This chain uses TRBV6-2 or TRBV6-3 with TRBJ2-1; D ambiguous. With 5 bases removed from V and 9 bases from J, the gap between germline ends came to 11 bases. CDR1 MNHEY and CDR2 SVGEGT come from the germline V gene. This CDR3 is built from 12 residues. The CDR3 protein is CASSPPSFEQFF. Written as DNA, the CDR3 is TGTGCCAGCAGTCCCCCTAGTTTTGAGCAGTTCTTC.

The V and J genes are TRBV7-3 and TRBJ2-1; 7 nucleotides line up with TRBD2. The CDR3 has 16 residues. Germline CDR1 reads SGHTA; CDR2 reads FQGTGA. V dropped 3 bases and J dropped 0; count of bases not matched to a gene: 5. This chain's CDR3 is CASSLEGGSSYNEQFF. CDR3 bases: TGTGCCAGCAGCTTGGAGGGCGGGAGCTCCTACAATGAGCAGTTCTTC.

V gene TRBV28 combines with J gene TRBJ1-2; a possible D gene is TRBD1 (6 bases). The germline V and J ends were trimmed by 5 bases and 5 bases, with 12 bases remaining between them. The germline V gene encodes CDR1 MDHEN and CDR2 SYDVKM. This CDR3 has 13 amino acids. This CDR3 is CASSRVQGYGYTF. The CDR3 DNA reads as TGTGCCAGCAGTCGGGTTCAGGGGTATGGCTACACCTTC.